This T cell receptor beta chain was found in a study of early T cells in non-severe SARS-CoV-2 infection. The wider study: Sequencing was performed on bulk RNA from unsorted whole blood, leaving chains unpaired.

Concerning this clonotype itself: Its antigen is not identified.

Study-wide results and limits: Matches to VDJdb favored anti-spike CD8 responses and missed private and CD4 specificities.

Germline CDR1 reads LNHDA; CDR2 reads SQIVND (reference sequence). V dropped 3 bases and J dropped 0 bases, with 12 bases sitting between them. The CDR3 runs 15 residues. The library protocol tagged individual cDNA molecules with unique molecular identifiers. TCRdb fed the 5' RACE reads into MiXCR, producing one record per CDR3 protein. This sample has about 56,000 distinct CDR3 sequences, with about 11% found just once. The rearrangement joins TRBV19 to TRBJ2-7; tentative D call: TRBD2 (6 bases). This sequence was found in an adult who was a healthcare worker with PCR-confirmed SARS-CoV-2 infection or an uninfected control (not recorded which). The sample consisted of whole blood. The CDR3 sequence: CASSIRGGDSYEQYF. For the CDR3, the DNA is TGTGCCAGTAGTATTCGGGGAGGAGACTCCTACGAGCAGTACTTC.